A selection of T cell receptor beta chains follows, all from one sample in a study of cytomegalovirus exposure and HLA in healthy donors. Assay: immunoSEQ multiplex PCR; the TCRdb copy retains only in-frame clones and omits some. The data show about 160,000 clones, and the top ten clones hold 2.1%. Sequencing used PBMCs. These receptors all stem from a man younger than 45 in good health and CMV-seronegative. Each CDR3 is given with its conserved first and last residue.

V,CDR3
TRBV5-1,CASRSRLAGYNEQFF
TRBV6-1,CASREQGLAGGETQYF
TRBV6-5,CASSMGLAASYEQYF
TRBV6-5,CASSYVAGGNTGELFF
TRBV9,CASSHNYPGGGNQPQHF
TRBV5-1,CASSLEVHSGSGGETQYF
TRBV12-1,CASSAGQVQETQYF
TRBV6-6,CASRDQTANTEAFF
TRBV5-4,CASSLGSGQETQYF
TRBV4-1,CASSPGQDLPQHF
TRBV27,CASSARLAGTDTQYF
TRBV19,CASSMPDRPLNYGYTF
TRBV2,CASSATSGTYNEQFF
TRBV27,CASSPSGTEAFF
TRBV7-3,CASSSDRDHEQYF
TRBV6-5,CASSARALNTEAFF
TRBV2,CASSGGLAGGEQYF
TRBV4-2,CASSQDGQGEETQYF
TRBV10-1,CASSESGDGGTQYF
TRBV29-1,CSVEPGQGEQYF
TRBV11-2,CASSFLPYFVYEQYF
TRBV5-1,CASSLGGNYGYTF
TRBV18,CASSSRGQNTEAFF
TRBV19,CASSSRDTGNTGELFF
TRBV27,CASMSTGGTDTQYF
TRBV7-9,CASSRQGAAGANVLTF
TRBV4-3,CASSQAGTSGYNEQFF
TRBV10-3,CAIRAPELKETQYF
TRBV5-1,CASSQLAGGPRSYNEQFF
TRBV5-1,CASSLGLAGGGEQFF
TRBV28,CASSRTGSNQPQHF
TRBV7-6,CASSVGQGTGELFF
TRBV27,CASSSPGGIKTDTQYF
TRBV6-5,CASSYGANNEQFF
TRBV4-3,CASSSAGAADEQYF
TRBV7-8,CASSLVSRGRSFEQYF
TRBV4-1,CASSQGAGGLGNIQYF
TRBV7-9,CASSLMSNYGYTF
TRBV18,CASSPPGRALAETQYF
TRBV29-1,CSGGTGEEKLFF
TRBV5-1,CASSQGGENTEAFF
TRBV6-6,CASRDRAGYGYTF
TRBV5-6,CASSLERRESNQPQHF
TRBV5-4,CASSSSGSAYNEQFF
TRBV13,CASSLGRGSGANYGYTF